Listed below are T cell receptor beta chains from one sample, sequenced in a study of graft-versus-host responses after intestinal transplantation. Here immunoSEQ multiplex PCR was the method, and the copy in TCRdb shows in-frame clones only, minus some. The repertoire has some 10,000 clones, less than 35% of them found once; the top ten carry around 3.6%. Here the sequenced sample was alloreactive CD4+ T cells from a mixed lymphocyte reaction culture, taken before intestinal transplant. The source is a human patient who received an intestinal transplant. Both conserved end residues are part of each CDR3. The D gene is left open where the match is weak. Some rows have no size entry. The others give once, few or many, or a class for an expanded clone.

V	D	J	size	DNA	CDR3
TRBV6-1	.	TRBJ2-1	few	TGTGCCAGCAGCCTAGACCCCAACAATGAGCAGTTCTTC	CASSLDPNNEQFF
TRBV6-5	.	TRBJ2-7	.	TGTGCCAGCAGTTACCGCAGTATAACCTACGAGCAGTACTTC	CASSYRSITYEQYF
TRBV7-9	.	TRBJ2-7	few	TGTGCCAGCAGCTTCTCTGGAGGGAGTAACGAGCAGTACTTC	CASSFSGGSNEQYF
TRBV6-6	.	TRBJ2-5	.	TGTGCCAGCAGTTTCGGCCCCAGCGGCCAAGAGACCCAGTACTTC	CASSFGPSGQETQYF
TRBV7-2	.	TRBJ2-7	.	TGTGCCAGCAGCTTCGGACAGCCGTACTTC	CASSFGQPYF
TRBV12-2	.	TRBJ1-2	.	TGTGCAAGTCGCTCTGAAGTGGCTCCACGAAAGACCTATGGCTACACCTTC	CASRSEVAPRKTYGYTF
TRBV6-6	.	TRBJ1-1	.	TGTGCCAGCAGTTACGGGAAACAGGTCGAAGCTTTCTTT	CASSYGKQVEAFF
TRBV6-5	.	TRBJ1-5	few	TGTGCCACCAGACCGTTCTATAGCAATCAGCCCCAGCATTTT	CATRPFYSNQPQHF
TRBV4-1	.	TRBJ2-7	medium-sized	TGCGCCAGCAGCCAGGTTCAGGGGACCTCCTACGAGCAGTACTTC	CASSQVQGTSYEQYF
TRBV4-1	.	TRBJ2-1	few	TGTGCCAGCAGCCAAGTGGTAACCAATGAGCAGTTCTTC	CASSQVVTNEQFF
TRBV6-5	TRBD2	TRBJ2-7	few	TGTGCCAGCAGGCTAGCGGGAGGAGCCTACGAGCAGTACTTC	CASRLAGGAYEQYF
TRBV30	.	TRBJ2-7	medium-sized	TGTGCCTGGAGTGTAGACGATACCTACGAGCAGTACTTC	CAWSVDDTYEQYF
TRBV6-6	.	TRBJ1-1	.	TGTGCCAGCACCCCGGAGGGTTGGAACACTGAAGCTTTCTTT	CASTPEGWNTEAFF
TRBV5-4	.	TRBJ2-7	few	TGTGCCAGCAGCCAAGTACACAGGGAAGATACCTCCTACGAGCAGTACTTC	CASSQVHREDTSYEQYF
TRBV4-3	TRBD2	TRBJ2-7	.	TGCGCCAGCAGCCAAGGTGGTCTAGCGGGAGACAACGAGCAGTACTTC	CASSQGGLAGDNEQYF
TRBV27	.	TRBJ2-7	medium-sized	TGTGCCAGCAGTTACGGGAGCTATTCCTACGAGCAGTACTTC	CASSYGSYSYEQYF
TRBV27	.	TRBJ2-7	few	TGTGCCAGCAGTCCGCCAGGCTACTACGAGCAGTACTTC	CASSPPGYYEQYF
TRBV28	.	TRBJ2-7	medium-sized	TGTGCCAGGAGGACCCGGGCACACGAGCAGTACTTC	CARRTRAHEQYF
TRBV7-9	TRBD2	TRBJ2-3	few	TGTGCCAGCAGCTCATCAGGGAGGGGCACAGATACGCAGTATTTT	CASSSSGRGTDTQYF
TRBV6-1	TRBD1	TRBJ1-2	.	TGTGCCAGCAGTTGGGGACAGCCAAACTATGGCTACACCTTC	CASSWGQPNYGYTF
TRBV27	.	TRBJ2-7	.	TGTGCCAGCAGTTTACGCCAGCCTGGCTCCTACGAGCAGTACTTC	CASSLRQPGSYEQYF
TRBV27	.	TRBJ1-1	.	TGTGCCAGCAGTTTACTAGGTGGCAACACTGAAGCTTTCTTT	CASSLLGGNTEAFF
TRBV7-6	.	TRBJ1-1	medium-sized	TGTGCCAGCAGCTCGACGGGGGGTGAAGCTTTCTTT	CASSSTGGEAFF
TRBV6-9	.	TRBJ2-5	few	TGTGCCAGCCACCTCACAGGGTTGGGTGTAGAGACCCAGTACTTC	CASHLTGLGVETQYF
TRBV7-9	.	TRBJ2-3	.	TGTGCCAGCAGCTTAGGTTCGTGGCCCAGCACAGATACGCAGTATTTT	CASSLGSWPSTDTQYF
TRBV25-1	.	TRBJ2-7	medium-sized	TGTGCCAGCAGTCATCCCCCCCGTCGAGGGGACTTCTACGAGCAGTACTTC	CASSHPPRRGDFYEQYF
TRBV7-6	.	TRBJ2-2	.	TGTGCCAGCAGCTTAGGGGTCGCCGGGGAGCTGTTTTTT	CASSLGVAGELFF
TRBV2	TRBD1	TRBJ2-7	few	TGTGCCAGCAGTGGCCGGGACAGGGGCGTCAACGAGCAGTACTTC	CASSGRDRGVNEQYF
TRBV7-6	TRBD2	TRBJ2-1	medium-sized	TGTGCCAGCAGCTTATCGGCGGGAGGGATGTACAATGAGCAGTTCTTC	CASSLSAGGMYNEQFF
TRBV7-3	TRBD1	TRBJ1-1	.	TGTGCCAGCACCGATCACCCAGGGGGGAACACTGAAGCTTTCTTT	CASTDHPGGNTEAFF
TRBV14	.	TRBJ1-1	few	TGTGCCAGCAGCCTGGGGTACACTGAAGCTTTCTTT	CASSLGYTEAFF
TRBV5-6	.	TRBJ1-2	once	TGTGCCAGCAGTTCAGGGGCGGGTTATGGCTACACCTTC	CASSSGAGYGYTF
TRBV6-1	.	TRBJ2-4	.	TGTGCCAGCAATATAGCCAAAAACATTCAGTACTTC	CASNIAKNIQYF
TRBV4-1	.	TRBJ1-5	few	TGCGCCAGCAGCCTCGTTTCTTCGAATCAGCCCCAGCATTTT	CASSLVSSNQPQHF
TRBV28	.	TRBJ1-5	medium-sized	TGTGCCAGCAGTTTATGGCCCACGAATAGCAATCAGCCCCAGCATTTT	CASSLWPTNSNQPQHF
TRBV6-5	.	TRBJ2-3	few	TGTGCCAGCAGTTACTCTCTAGCTGGCACGCAGTATTTT	CASSYSLAGTQYF
TRBV6-9	.	TRBJ1-2	.	TGTGCCAGCAGCCTTCTAAAGGGTGTCAAAGGCTATGGCTACACCTTC	CASSLLKGVKGYGYTF
TRBV14	TRBD2	TRBJ2-7	.	TGTGCCAGCAGCGCCTGGACTAGCGGGCAATACGAGCAGTACTTC	CASSAWTSGQYEQYF
TRBV4-1	.	TRBJ1-5	few	TGCGCCAGCAGCCAAGGAGACATCCTTAATCAGCCCCAGCATTTT	CASSQGDILNQPQHF
TRBV5-5	.	TRBJ2-1	medium-sized	TGTGCCAGCAGCCCCCTTCCCTCTCAGGAGCAGTTCTTC	CASSPLPSQEQFF
TRBV7-6	.	TRBJ2-3	few	TGTGCCAGCAGCCCAGGAGGCAGAGGTTGGGCAGATACGCAGTATTTT	CASSPGGRGWADTQYF
TRBV6-5	.	TRBJ1-2	few	TGTGCCAGCAGGGGAGCGCCTAACTATGGCTACACCTTC	CASRGAPNYGYTF
TRBV2	TRBD1	TRBJ1-3	few	TGTGCCAGCAGTGAATCGTCAGGGGGAGGAAACACCATATATTTT	CASSESSGGGNTIYF
TRBV6-6	.	TRBJ1-5	.	TGTGCCAGCAGAGAGGACCCGGAGGGCAATCAGCCCCAGCATTTT	CASREDPEGNQPQHF